The 32 T cell receptor beta chains reported below all come from one sample, sequenced in a study of blood T cell repertoires in COVID-19. Some clones are missing from TCRdb's copy, which holds only in-frame ones; the method was immunoSEQ multiplex PCR. In the table there are around 42,000 clones, about nine tenths of which are singletons. The sample taken for sequencing was peripheral blood. The receptors stem from a human donor in a cohort sampled during active COVID-19.

The gene calls are TRBV7-6 and TRBJ2-3, with TRBD1 matching over 8 bases. CDR1 is SGHVS, CDR2 FNYEAQ, per germline. The CDR3 is 15 residues long. V trimming: 1 base; J trimming: 4 bases; junction bases outside the gene matches: 4. The CDR3 reads CASSLGDRGSDTQYF. The CDR3 DNA reads as TGTGCCAGCAGCTTAGGAGACAGGGGCTCAGATACGCAGTATTTT.

This rearrangement joins TRBV2 to TRBJ1-2, with D tentatively TRBD1 (5 bases). Germline lookup yields CDR1 SNHLY and CDR2 FYNNEI. Trimming stripped 7 bases from V and 6 bases from J, with 12 bases between. The CDR3 has 12 residues. The CDR3 DNA follows: TGTGCCAGCATGGTGGTAGGGGATGGCTACACCTTC. It codes for CASMVVGDGYTF.

The chain has TRBV6-1 and TRBJ2-1; 9 bases line up with TRBD1. With V trimmed by 1 base and J by 3 bases, 1 base remained unmatched. The germline V gene has CDR1 MNHNS and CDR2 SASEGT. This CDR3 contains 15 residues. The CDR3 DNA reads as TGTGCCAGCAGTGAAGGGACAGGGGTCTACAATGAGCAGTTCTTC. It yields the protein CASSEGTGVYNEQFF.

The chain links TRBV7-8 to TRBJ1-2; TRBD1 matches 7 bases. This CDR3 has 15 residues. V was pared by 1 base and J by 4 bases, with 6 bases of the junction left unmatched. Germline CDR1 and CDR2: SGHVS and FQNEAQ. This chain's CDR3 is CASSLEGGSGYGYTF. DNA of the CDR3: TGTGCCAGCAGCTTAGAAGGGGGCTCGGGCTATGGCTACACCTTC.

The chain combines TRBV3-1 (or the pseudogene TRBV3-2) with TRBJ2-5; TRBD2 is a possible D gene (6 bases). Trimming pared 0 bases from V and 5 bases from J, leaving 7 bases between. This CDR3 has 13 residues. Germline V gene sequence: CDR1 LGHDT, CDR2 YNNKEL (reference sequence). The CDR3 spells CASSQDGGETQYF. The CDR3 nucleotides read TGTGCCAGCAGCCAAGATGGAGGGGAGACCCAGTACTTC.

This clone was counted a single time. The V and J genes are TRBV6-5 and TRBJ1-2; 8 bases fit TRBD1. This CDR3 comprises 15 residues. Germline V gives CDR1 MNHEY, CDR2 SVGAGI. The V gene end was trimmed by 7 bases and the J gene end by 2 bases; junction bases not matched to a gene: 9. This chain's CDR3 is CASKTQGVANYGYTF. The CDR3 DNA follows: TGTGCCAGCAAAACACAGGGGGTCGCAAACTATGGCTACACCTTC.

V is TRBV6-1 and J is TRBJ1-2; 7 bases agree with TRBD1. The CDR3 runs 15 residues. Germline V CDR1 and CDR2: MNHNS, SASEGT. V dropped 3 bases and J dropped 8; count of bases not matched to a gene: 12. This CDR3 is CASSDPQRDSYGYTF. The CDR3 DNA sequence: TGTGCCAGCAGTGATCCACAAAGGGACAGCTACGGCTACACCTTC.

DNA for the CDR3: TGTGCCAGCAGCGGAACCGGGACAGTCTACGAGCAGTACTTC. Amino acids: CASSGTGTVYEQYF. This rearrangement joins TRBV28 to TRBJ2-7, with TRBD1 identical over 7 bases. V shed 6 bases, J shed 3 bases, and the junction held 8 bases outside the gene matches. Germline CDR1 is MDHEN and CDR2 is SYDVKM. There are 14 residues in the CDR3.

This chain uses TRBV7-9 with TRBJ2-1, with 8 bases lining up with TRBD1. Germline V CDR1 and CDR2: SEHNR, FQNEAQ (reference sequence). The CDR3 loop spans 14 amino acids. V gave up 5 bases and J gave up 4 bases; unmatched junction bases: 4. CDR3 sequence: CASSARDRYNEQFF. The DNA of the CDR3 is TGTGCCAGCAGCGCCCGGGACAGGTACAATGAGCAGTTCTTC.

The J gene is TRBJ1-2, the V gene TRBV28; D may be TRBD1 (6 bases). Trimming left V 5 bases short and J 0 bases short, with 13 bases between. Germline CDR1 is MDHEN and CDR2 is SYDVKM. The CDR3 has 15 residues. The CDR3 DNA reads as TGTGCCAGCAGTCCTACCTGGACAGCTAACTATGGCTACACCTTC. It yields the protein CASSPTWTANYGYTF.

The chain carries TRBV3-1 (or the pseudogene TRBV3-2) and TRBJ2-5; D uncertain. This CDR3 is 12 amino acids long. Trimming took off 2 bases at V and 7 bases at J, with 8 bases between the two ends. Germline V gene lookup returns CDR1 LGHDT and CDR2 YNNKEL (reference sequence). The CDR3 loop is CASSQLQVTQYF. The CDR3 DNA follows: TGTGCCAGCAGCCAACTTCAGGTGACCCAGTACTTC.

The chain employs TRBV2 and TRBJ2-3; 8 positions match TRBD2. Looked up from germline, CDR1 is SNHLY and CDR2 is FYNNEI. With 2 bases clipped from V and 1 base from J, the junction kept 2 bases outside the gene matches. The CDR3 loop spans 15 amino acids. The chain's CDR3 is CASSESGGGTDTQYF. The DNA of the CDR3 is TGTGCCAGCAGTGAATCGGGGGGGGGCACAGATACGCAGTATTTT.

The J gene is TRBJ2-3, the V gene TRBV2; 11 bases align to TRBD2. This CDR3 region has 19 residues. Germline trimming cut 0 bases from V and 3 bases from J; bases unmatched to any gene: 11. Germline-derived CDR1 and CDR2 are SNHLY and FYNNEI. CDR3 region: CASSEAGSGRGGATDTQYF. CDR3 sequence (DNA): TGTGCCAGCAGTGAAGCTGGTAGCGGGAGGGGTGGGGCAACAGATACGCAGTATTTT.

The gene calls are TRBV27 and TRBJ2-3; D perhaps matches TRBD2 (5 bases). Germline V gene sequence: CDR1 MNHEY, CDR2 SMNVEV (reference sequence). Trimming took off 4 bases at V and 2 bases at J, with 10 bases between the two ends. This CDR3 has 14 amino acids. CDR3 in DNA: TGTGCCAGCAGTTCGAACGGGAACACAGATACGCAGTATTTT. Translating it yields CASSSNGNTDTQYF.

V is TRBV6-6 and J is TRBJ2-2; D is unresolved. The CDR3 extends over 14 amino acids. V lost 5 bases and J lost 6, with 13 bases in between. CDR1 and CDR2 from the germline V gene are MNHNY and SVGAGI (reference sequence). CDR3 sequence reads: CASSSPRTAGELFF. In DNA form, the CDR3 reads TGTGCCAGCAGTAGCCCCCGTACCGCCGGGGAGCTGTTTTTT.

This clone is deemed medium-sized (0.01 to 0.1%). The chain links TRBV3-1 (or the pseudogene TRBV3-2) to TRBJ2-7; TRBD2 matches 7 bases. V lost 3 bases, J lost 1 base, and 12 bases stayed unmatched. The CDR3 length is 17 residues. Germline V CDR1 and CDR2: LGHDT, YNNKEL (reference sequence). This chain's CDR3 is CASSQGPGGSSSYEQYF. CDR3 nucleotides: TGTGCCAGCAGCCAGGGGCCGGGCGGGAGCTCGTCCTACGAGCAGTACTTC.

The CDR3 sequence is CASSYPRELSYNEQFF. The CDR3 DNA reads TGTGCCAGCAGTTACCCCCGGGAGCTCTCCTACAATGAGCAGTTCTTC. The V call is TRBV28, the J call TRBJ2-1, with D possibly TRBD2 on 6 matching bases. V lost 4 bases and J lost 0, with 13 bases in between. The CDR3 is 16 amino acids. Germline V gene data show CDR1 as MDHEN and CDR2 as SYDVKM.

The V call is TRBV27, the J call TRBJ2-6; 7 nucleotides match TRBD1. Germline assignment: CDR1 MNHEY and CDR2 SMNVEV (reference sequence). The CDR3 contains 18 residues. V shed 4 bases, J shed 0 bases, and the junction held 9 bases outside the gene matches. The chain's CDR3 is CASSSPRTGPSGANVLTF. CDR3 in DNA: TGTGCCAGCAGTTCCCCTAGGACAGGCCCCTCTGGGGCCAACGTCCTGACTTTC.

The genes are TRBV12-3 or TRBV12-4 and TRBJ1-1; tentatively, D is TRBD1 (5 bases). Trimming took 5 bases from V and 7 from J, leaving 14 bases between them. This CDR3 comprises 13 residues. In DNA, the CDR3 is TGTGCCAGCAGTCCCAGCCGAAGGGGTGAAGCTTTCTTT. Residues: CASSPSRRGEAFF.

The chain recombines TRBV6-5 with TRBJ2-7; D not certain. V was clipped by 6 bases and J by 0 bases, with 15 bases between them. Per germline, CDR1 MNHEY and CDR2 SVGAGI. The CDR3 is 15 amino acids. The CDR3 DNA reads as TGTGCCAGCAGCGTCCGGCCACAGAGCTCCTACGAGCAGTACTTC. Its protein is CASSVRPQSSYEQYF.

In this sample, this clone turned up once. This sequence joins TRBV21-1 and TRBJ1-3; the DNA was not compared with TRBD1, the D call given in the table. TRBV21-1 is deemed a pseudogene. There are 17 residues in the CDR3. The CDR3 region is CASSFIRQGVPGNTIYF. CDR3 DNA: TGTGCCAGCAGCTTCATCCGACAGGGAGTACCTGGAAACACCATATATTTT.

The chain joins TRBV11-2 to TRBJ2-1; 10 bases match TRBD2. The V gene end was trimmed by 5 bases and the J gene end by 0 bases; junction bases not matched to a gene: 7. The CDR3 covers 17 residues. Germline V CDR1 and CDR2: SGHAT, FQNNGV. The CDR3 here is CASSRGLAVSSYNEQFF. CDR3 DNA sequence: TGTGCCAGCAGCCGCGGACTAGCGGTGAGCTCCTACAATGAGCAGTTCTTC.

This chain uses TRBV4-1 with TRBJ2-1; 9 positions match TRBD2. This CDR3 spans 15 amino acids. Unmatched junction bases numbered 6, after V lost 7 bases and J lost 2 bases. CDR1 and CDR2 from the germline V gene are MGHRA and YSYEKL. The chain's CDR3 is CASNLAGDPYNEQFF. The CDR3 bases are TGCGCCAGCAATTTAGCGGGAGATCCCTACAATGAGCAGTTCTTC.

The rearrangement uses TRBV12-3 or TRBV12-4 and TRBJ1-1; D is unclear. The germline V and J ends were trimmed by 3 bases and 2 bases, with 7 bases remaining between them. CDR3 length: 13 residues. CDR3 loop: CASSFGLNTEAFF. CDR3 nucleotides: TGTGCCAGCAGTTTTGGACTAAACACTGAAGCTTTCTTT.

This chain joins TRBV6-5 and TRBJ2-3; D is unclear. The V gene lost 7 bases and the J gene lost 8 bases, with 16 bases spanning the gap. The CDR3 loop spans 13 amino acids. Germline V CDR1 and CDR2: MNHEY, SVGAGI. The CDR3 spells CASKEARMGTQYF. The CDR3 region has the DNA TGTGCCAGCAAAGAGGCCCGCATGGGTACGCAGTATTTT.

V usage is TRBV30 and J usage is TRBJ1-5, with 10 bases lining up with TRBD1. CDR1 GTSNPN and CDR2 SVGIG come from the germline V gene (reference sequence). The CDR3 contains 19 residues. The V gene end was trimmed by 0 bases and the J gene end by 3 bases; junction bases not matched to a gene: 14. This CDR3 reads CAWSVQWGQGLVDNQPQHF. The CDR3 bases are TGTGCCTGGAGTGTACAGTGGGGACAGGGGTTGGTGGACAATCAGCCCCAGCATTTT.

In nucleotides, the CDR3 is TGTGCCAGCAGTGAAGATCAACAGAACACTGAAGCTTTCTTT. Translated: CASSEDQQNTEAFF. The V gene is TRBV25-1, the J gene TRBJ1-1; D uncertain. Germline V gene data show CDR1 as MGHDK and CDR2 as SYGVNS. This CDR3 has 14 residues. V was clipped by 2 bases and J by 1 base, with 8 bases between them.

The V gene is TRBV4-2, the J gene TRBJ1-1, with 7 bases lining up with TRBD1. V was pared by 0 bases and J by 5 bases, with 9 bases of the junction left unmatched. Germline V gives CDR1 LGHNA, CDR2 YNFKEQ. This CDR3 comprises 16 residues. In DNA, the CDR3 is TGTGCCAGCAGCCAAGAGGGTTGGGACAGCTCAACTGAAGCTTTCTTT. Protein sequence: CASSQEGWDSSTEAFF.

The chain links TRBV29-1 to TRBJ1-2; TRBD1 aligns across 9 bases. This CDR3 comprises 15 residues. The germline gives CDR1 SQVTM, CDR2 ANQGSEA. After removal of 8 bases from V and 8 bases from J, the junction contained 18 bases not matched to a gene. Here the CDR3 reads CSTLGQGDGLRGYTF. CDR3 nucleotide sequence: TGCAGCACCCTGGGACAGGGAGATGGGTTGAGGGGCTACACCTTC.

The chain combines TRBV3-1 (or the pseudogene TRBV3-2) with TRBJ1-6, with D perhaps TRBD1 (6 bases). The V end was cut by 6 bases, the J end by 0 bases, with 6 bases between. CDR3 size: 14 residues. Germline assignment: CDR1 LGHDT and CDR2 YNNKEL (reference sequence). The CDR3 DNA reads TGTGCCAGCAGAGGGGGCTCCTATAATTCACCCCTCCACTTT. It yields the protein CASRGGSYNSPLHF.

The chain employs TRBV6-2 or TRBV6-3 and TRBJ2-3; D not resolved. Germline V CDR1 and CDR2: MNHEY, SVGEGT. The CDR3 contains 14 residues. The ends were cut back, 1 base at V and 1 base at J, with 6 bases in the middle. The CDR3 DNA sequence: TGTGCCAGCAGTTACTATCCTGGCACAGATACGCAGTATTTT. Translation: CASSYYPGTDTQYF.

V usage is TRBV12-3 or TRBV12-4 and J usage is TRBJ1-5; D uncertain. The CDR3 loop spans 12 amino acids. V was clipped by 7 bases and J by 3 bases, with 7 bases between them. CDR3 amino acids: CASNSNNQPQHF. CDR3 coding DNA: TGTGCCAGCAACTCGAACAATCAGCCCCAGCATTTT.